The 26 T cell receptor beta chains below come from one sample, sequenced in a study of blood T cells in healthy people across ages (dated by TCRdb to the mid-2010s). The library was generated by 5' RACE. Sequencing was performed on an Illumina HiSeq 2500. The second PCR ran for roughly 7 to 11 cycles and used a J-beta primer mix along with a sample-barcoded 5' primer. The raw public data were reprocessed by TCRdb itself: fastp quality trimming at Q25, MiXCR clonotype calling, in-frame beta chains only. For every CDR3 protein sequence, its rows merge into one entry that carries the most common genes and DNA. The sample records hundreds of thousands of distinct CDR3 sequences, around 36% of which are singletons. Clones ranked in the top ten supply 10% to 15% of the sample. Sequencing was performed on blood. The receptors were gathered from a man aged 18 to 29 in good health.

J is TRBJ1-5 and V is TRBV20-1, with 7 bases fitting TRBD1. V gave up 6 bases and J gave up 2 bases; unmatched junction bases: 7. The CDR3 contains 14 residues. Germline CDR1 and CDR2: DFQATT and SNEGSKA (reference sequence). CDR3 region: CSAETGYGNQPQHF. The CDR3 DNA reads as TGCAGTGCCGAGACAGGGTACGGCAATCAGCCCCAGCATTTT.

This clonotype was seen ten or more times. The V gene is TRBV9, the J gene TRBJ2-1; maybe TRBD2 (7 bases). The germline V gene encodes CDR1 SGDLS and CDR2 YYNGEE. With 2 bases removed from V and 7 bases from J, the gap between germline ends came to 16 bases. This CDR3 comprises 15 residues. CDR3 nucleotide sequence: TGTGCCAGCAGCGTCAGTGGGGGGGCCGGGAATGAGCAGTTCTTC. Its translation is CASSVSGGAGNEQFF.

The chain joins TRBV6-2 or TRBV6-3 to TRBJ2-5; no reliable D call. The last part of the DNA fits TRBJ2-7 better; the J call may be wrong. Germline V gene data show CDR1 as MNHEY and CDR2 as SVGEGT. CDR3 length equals 14 residues. As DNA, the CDR3 is TGTGCCAGCAGTTCCCGGGCAGGCAGCCACGAGCAGTACTTC. Protein sequence: CASSSRAGSHEQYF.

The rearrangement joins TRBV12-3 or TRBV12-4 to TRBJ2-2; TRBD2 matches 7 bases. This CDR3 comprises 17 residues. V lost 7 bases, J lost 4 bases, and 15 bases stayed unmatched. The CDR3 loop is CASISHPTSVGTGELFF. CDR3 in DNA: TGTGCCAGCATCTCGCATCCCACTAGCGTGGGCACCGGGGAGCTGTTTTTT.

The chain recombines TRBV20-1 with TRBJ1-6, with 9 positions matching TRBD1. There are 14 residues in the CDR3. Germline V gene lookup returns CDR1 DFQATT and CDR2 SNEGSKA (reference sequence). After removal of 3 bases from V and 8 bases from J, the junction contained 5 bases not matched to a gene. CDR3 nucleotide sequence: TGCAGTGCTAGGGTCCGGGACAGGGATTCACCCCTCCACTTT. Translation gives CSARVRDRDSPLHF.

This clonotype has at least ten counts. This rearrangement joins TRBV29-1 to TRBJ2-1, with 9 bases lining up with TRBD2. CDR1 SQVTM and CDR2 ANQGSEA come from the germline V gene. This CDR3 region has 19 residues. With V trimmed by 1 base and J by 2 bases, 15 bases remained unmatched. The CDR3 DNA reads as TGCAGCGTTGAAGTTGGTGTTAACGCGGGGGGGCATACCTACAATGAGCAGTTCTTC. Translated, it gives CSVEVGVNAGGHTYNEQFF.

This clonotype has at least ten counts. The chain carries TRBV12-3 or TRBV12-4 and TRBJ2-3; no reliable D call. The CDR3 totals 15 residues. Trimming removed 6 bases at V and 0 bases at J, with 13 bases between. The chain's CDR3 is CASSQASTSTDTQYF. CDR3 nucleotides: TGTGCCAGCAGCCAGGCGAGCACTAGCACAGATACGCAGTATTTT.

About this clonotype itself: One end of the junction fails to match germline, which may point to a read error. This chain uses TRBV28 with TRBJ2-1; 9 bases line up with TRBD1. The germline gives CDR1 MDHEN, CDR2 SYDVKM. The length of the CDR3 is 19 residues. The CDR3 loop is CASSLIYQQGARSYNEHFF. DNA of the CDR3: TGTGCCAGCAGTTTAATATACCAACAGGGGGCGCGCTCCTACAATGAGCACTTCTTC.

As regards this clonotype: Possible read error: a much larger clone is one base away. This rearrangement joins TRBV5-1 to TRBJ2-7, with TRBD1 as a possible D gene (6 bases). Looked up from germline, CDR1 is SGHRS and CDR2 is YFSETQ. The CDR3 runs to 13 residues. Trimming cost V 1 base and J 5 bases, with 10 bases left between them. The CDR3, as DNA: TGCGCCAGCAGCTTGCTACAGGGTCACGAGCAGTACTTC. It specifies CASSLLQGHEQYF.

The V call is TRBV20-1, the J call TRBJ2-5, with D tentatively TRBD1 (6 bases). Germline-derived CDR1 and CDR2 are DFQATT and SNEGSKA (reference sequence). V lost 4 bases to trimming and J lost 0 bases, with 9 bases between them. This CDR3 contains 13 residues. This CDR3 is CSAIRDNQETQYF. Written as DNA, the CDR3 is TGCAGTGCTATCCGGGACAACCAAGAGACCCAGTACTTC.

This clonotype was seen more than once but under ten times. The chain is built from TRBV21-1 and TRBJ2-3. TRBV21-1 is a recognized pseudogene. This CDR3 contains 17 residues. The CDR3 DNA follows: TGTGCCAGCAGCAAAGCTTTCCAGGCAGACCACACAGATACGCAGTATTTT. Translating gives CASSKAFQADHTDTQYF.

This clonotype was counted a few times. The rearrangement uses TRBV7-2 and TRBJ2-6; TRBD2 aligns across 7 bases. Trimming at V came to 1 base and at J to 5 bases, leaving 2 bases not matched to a gene. Germline V lookup: CDR1 SGHTA, CDR2 FQGNSA. The CDR3 spans 15 residues. As DNA, the CDR3 is TGTGCCAGCAGCTTAGGGGGGGGTAGGGCCAACGTCCTGACTTTC. It yields the protein CASSLGGGRANVLTF.

This clonotype was found many times. The rearrangement links TRBV12-3 or TRBV12-4 to TRBJ2-1, with D perhaps matching TRBD1 (6 bases). Trimming took 3 bases from V and 6 from J, leaving 6 bases between them. The CDR3 is 12 amino acids. The CDR3: CASSLGANEQFF. The CDR3 DNA reads as TGTGCCAGCAGTTTGGGGGCCAATGAGCAGTTCTTC.

The chain employs TRBV6-6 and TRBJ2-2; the D is unclear. The ends were cut back, 0 bases at V and 3 bases at J, with 11 bases in the middle. The germline gives CDR1 MNHNY, CDR2 SVGAGI (reference sequence). The CDR3 is 16 residues long. CDR3 protein: CASSYSARRYTGELFF. The CDR3 DNA sequence: TGTGCCAGCAGTTACTCGGCGCGGAGATACACCGGGGAGCTGTTTTTT.

The chain employs TRBV6-6 and TRBJ1-2, with 9 bases that match TRBD1. Germline loops: CDR1 MNHNY, CDR2 SVGAGI (reference sequence). Losses at the gene ends were 10 bases for V and 3 bases for J; bases not matched to a gene: 6. There are 13 residues in the CDR3. The CDR3 region is CATMDRGHYGYTF. DNA for the CDR3: TGTGCCACGATGGACAGGGGACACTATGGCTACACCTTC.

The chain couples TRBV20-1 to TRBJ1-1; possible D gene TRBD1, 5 bases. CDR3 length: 13 amino acids. CDR1 is DFQATT, CDR2 SNEGSKA, per germline (reference sequence). Trimming cost V 6 bases and J 3 bases, with 14 bases left between them. CDR3 DNA sequence: TGCAGTGCAGTACTTGGGGCGTACACTGAAGCTTTCTTT. It translates to CSAVLGAYTEAFF.

The count of this clonotype is one. One end of the junction fails to match germline, which may point to a read error. The chain couples TRBV3-1 to TRBJ2-3; D is unclear. The germline gives CDR1 LGHDT, CDR2 YNNKEL (reference sequence). The CDR3 length is 14 residues. The CDR3 sequence: CASSQAVGTDAQYF. CDR3 DNA sequence: TGTGCCAGCAGCCAAGCGGTAGGCACAGATGCGCAGTATTTT.

This clonotype was observed at least ten times. The chain links TRBV12-3 or TRBV12-4 to TRBJ2-5; 8 nucleotides align to TRBD1. This CDR3 is 13 amino acids long. V dropped 3 bases and J dropped 6; count of bases not matched to a gene: 3. In DNA form, the CDR3 reads TGTGCCAGCAGTTTGGACAGGGAGAAGACCCAGTACTTC. Amino acids: CASSLDREKTQYF.

This clonotype showed up just a few times. The chain carries TRBV14 and TRBJ1-2; the D is unclear. The CDR3 has 15 residues. Germline V gene data show CDR1 as SGHDN and CDR2 as FVKESK. Trimming removed 1 base at V and 2 bases at J, with 11 bases between. Written as DNA, the CDR3 is TGTGCCAGCAGCCAAGTCGGGGATCCCAACTATGGCTACACCTTC. Protein sequence: CASSQVGDPNYGYTF.

The rearrangement links TRBV7-2 to TRBJ2-1; 12 positions match TRBD1. Germline V gene data show CDR1 as SGHTA and CDR2 as FQGNSA. CDR3 length equals 14 residues. The V segment lost 4 bases and the J segment 7 bases; nucleotides outside the gene matches: 2. The CDR3, as DNA: TGTGCCAGCAGCTGGGACAGGGGGCCTAATGAGCAGTTCTTC. It specifies CASSWDRGPNEQFF.

This clonotype was observed a handful of times. The chain is built from TRBV12-3 or TRBV12-4 and TRBJ2-5; TRBD2 matches at 10 bases. The CDR3 contains 16 residues. With 6 bases clipped from V and 5 bases from J, the junction kept 12 bases outside the gene matches. CDR3 nucleotides: TGTGCCAGCAGACAGCGAGCGGGGGGGCTCTTGGAGACCCAGTACTTC. This encodes CASRQRAGGLLETQYF.

In regard to this clonotype: A single base separates this from a much larger clone, so it may be a read error. This sequence joins TRBV12-3 or TRBV12-4 and TRBJ2-7; a weak D match, TRBD1 (5 bases). The CDR3 is made up of 15 amino acids. The V gene lost 2 bases and the J gene lost 2 bases, with 13 bases spanning the gap. DNA for the CDR3: TGTGCCAGCAGTTTAATTGGGGCCGCAACCTACGAGCAGTACTTC. Its protein is CASSLIGAATYEQYF.

CDR3 residues: CSARVPTDQETQYF. The CDR3 bases are TGCAGTGCTAGAGTCCCCACCGACCAAGAGACCCAGTACTTC. The rearrangement uses TRBV20-1 and TRBJ2-5; no clear D. CDR3 length: 14 amino acids. Germline CDR1 reads DFQATT; CDR2 reads SNEGSKA (reference sequence). V lost 1 base and J 0 bases, leaving 9 bases between the germline ends.

On this clonotype itself: This may be a read error, as it is one base from a much larger clone. V gene TRBV6-6 combines with J gene TRBJ2-5; D unresolved. CDR1 and CDR2 (germline): MNHNY, SVGAGI (reference sequence). The V gene lost 6 bases and the J gene lost 4 bases, with 9 bases spanning the gap. This CDR3 is 12 amino acids long. The CDR3 DNA reads TGTGCCAGCAGGTACCCCCCAGAGACCCAGTACTTC. Its translation: CASRYPPETQYF.

This clonotype was seen only once. Just one base apart from a much larger clone, this may be a read error. This chain joins TRBV12-3 or TRBV12-4 and TRBJ2-7; either TRBD1 or TRBD2 may supply D (5 bases each). The CDR3 totals 12 residues. Trimming cost V 5 bases and J 7 bases, with 12 bases left between them. This chain's CDR3 is CASSPEGKEQYF. The CDR3 DNA sequence: TGTGCCAGCAGTCCCGAGGGGAAAGAGCAGTACTTC.

This clonotype occurred a few times. A much larger clone lies a single base off, so this may be a read error. This rearrangement joins TRBV28 to TRBJ2-7, with 10 nucleotides matching TRBD1. The germline CDR1 and CDR2 sequences are MDHEN and SYDVKM. V shed 7 bases and J 1 base; nucleotides not matched to a gene: 4. This CDR3 is built from 14 residues. CDR3 sequence reads: CASTSGQGSYEQYF. CDR3 DNA: TGTGCCAGCACCTCGGGACAGGGGTCCTACGAGCAGTACTTC.